This T cell receptor (beta chain) emerged from a study of blood T cell repertoires in COVID-19. The wider study: Sources were T cells, B-cell-depleted T cells, or PBMCs; the material itself was cDNA or gDNA.

TCRdb's table, derived via immunoSEQ multiplex PCR, lists solely in-frame clones and lacks some. The sample shows about 180,000 clones, 89% of them seen only once. The clonotype comes from a man between 18 and 35 years old who had recovered from COVID-19. Sequencing used peripheral blood.

CDR3 DNA: TGTGCCAGTACCGCAGCGGCACGGGATACGCAGTATTTT. This encodes CASTAAARDTQYF. V usage is TRBV19 and J usage is TRBJ2-3; a weak D match, TRBD2 (5 bases). The CDR3 sequence is 13 residues long. CDR1 LNHDA and CDR2 SQIVND come from the germline V gene (reference sequence). V was clipped by 7 bases and J by 6 bases, with 14 bases between them.